The sequence of this TCR beta chain was determined in a study of T cell responses to AZD1222 COVID-19 vaccine. Study summary: Pooled samples include second doses given at about 4 or 12 weeks.

Losses at the gene ends were 4 bases for V and 9 bases for J; bases not matched to a gene: 11. Germline loops: CDR1 SGHTA, CDR2 FQGTGA. The CDR3 runs 17 residues. Data came from immunoSEQ multiplex PCR; TCRdb stores just in-frame clones and leaves some out. The table includes about 67,000 clones, under 90% detected once. The rearrangement uses TRBV7-3 and TRBJ2-1; TRBD2 matches 14 bases. The specimen was peripheral blood, collected on day 0 of AZD1222 vaccination. The clonotype originates from an adult in good health. The CDR3 DNA sequence: TGTGCCAGCAGCTCTCCCGGGACTAGCGGGAGAAGGGGTGAGCAGTTCTTC. It specifies CASSSPGTSGRRGEQFF.